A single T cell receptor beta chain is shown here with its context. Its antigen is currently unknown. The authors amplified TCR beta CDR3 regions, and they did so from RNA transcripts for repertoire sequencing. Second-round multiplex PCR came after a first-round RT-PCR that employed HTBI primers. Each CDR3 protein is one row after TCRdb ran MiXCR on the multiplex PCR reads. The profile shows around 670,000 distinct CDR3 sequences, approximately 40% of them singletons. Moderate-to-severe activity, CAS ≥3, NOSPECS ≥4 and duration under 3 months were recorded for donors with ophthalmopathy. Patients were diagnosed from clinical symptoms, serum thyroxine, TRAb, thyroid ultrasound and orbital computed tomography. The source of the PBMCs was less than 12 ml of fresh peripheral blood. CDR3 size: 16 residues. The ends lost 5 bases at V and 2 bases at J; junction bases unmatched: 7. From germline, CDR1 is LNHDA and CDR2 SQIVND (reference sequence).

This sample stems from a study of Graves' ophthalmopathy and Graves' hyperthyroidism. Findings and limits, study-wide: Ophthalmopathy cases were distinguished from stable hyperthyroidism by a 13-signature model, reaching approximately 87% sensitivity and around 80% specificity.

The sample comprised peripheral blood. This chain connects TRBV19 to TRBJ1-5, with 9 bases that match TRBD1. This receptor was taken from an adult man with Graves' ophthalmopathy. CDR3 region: CASSATGGGGNQPQHF. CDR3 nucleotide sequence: TGTGCCAGTAGTGCCACAGGGGGCGGGGGCAATCAGCCCCAGCATTTT.